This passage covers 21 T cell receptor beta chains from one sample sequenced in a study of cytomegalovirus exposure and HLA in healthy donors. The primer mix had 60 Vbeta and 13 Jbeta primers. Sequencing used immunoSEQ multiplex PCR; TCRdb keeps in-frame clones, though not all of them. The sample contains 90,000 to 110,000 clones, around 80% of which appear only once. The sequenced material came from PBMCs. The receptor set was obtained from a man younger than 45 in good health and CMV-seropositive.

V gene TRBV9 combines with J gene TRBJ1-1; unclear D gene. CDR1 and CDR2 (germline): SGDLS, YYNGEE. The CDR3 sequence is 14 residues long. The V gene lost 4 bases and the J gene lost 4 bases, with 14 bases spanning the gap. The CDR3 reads CASSPPGVVTEAFF. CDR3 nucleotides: TGTGCCAGCAGCCCCCCCGGGGTGGTCACTGAAGCTTTCTTT. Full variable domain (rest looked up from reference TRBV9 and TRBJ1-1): DSGVTQTPKHLITATGQRVTLRCSPRSGDLSVYWYQQSLDQGLQFLIQYYNGEERAKGNILERFSAQQFPDLHSELNLSSLELGDSALYFCASSPPGVVTEAFFGQGTRLTVV.

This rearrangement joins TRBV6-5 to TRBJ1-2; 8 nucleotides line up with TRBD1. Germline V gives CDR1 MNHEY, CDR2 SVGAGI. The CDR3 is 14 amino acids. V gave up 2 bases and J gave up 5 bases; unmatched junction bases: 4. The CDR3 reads CASSYQGARYGYTF. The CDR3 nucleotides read TGTGCCAGCAGTTACCAGGGGGCGCGTTATGGCTACACCTTC.

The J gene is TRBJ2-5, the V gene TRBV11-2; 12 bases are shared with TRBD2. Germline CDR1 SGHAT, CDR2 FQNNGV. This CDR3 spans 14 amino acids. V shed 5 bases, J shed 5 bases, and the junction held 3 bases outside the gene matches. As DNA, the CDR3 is TGTGCCAGCAGCCGGACTAGCGGGGATGAGACCCAGTACTTC. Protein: CASSRTSGDETQYF. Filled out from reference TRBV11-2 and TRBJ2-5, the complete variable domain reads EAGVAQSPRYKIIEKRQSVAFWCNPISGHATLYWYQQILGQGPKLLIQFQNNGVVDDSQLPKDRFSAERLKGVDSTLKIQPAKLEDSAVYLCASSRTSGDETQYFGPGTRLLVL.

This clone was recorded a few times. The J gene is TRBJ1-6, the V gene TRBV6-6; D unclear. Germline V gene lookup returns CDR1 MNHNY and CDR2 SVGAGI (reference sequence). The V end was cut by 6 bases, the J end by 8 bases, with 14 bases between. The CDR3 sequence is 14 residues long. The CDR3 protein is CASSRPGSDSPLHF. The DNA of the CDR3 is TGTGCCAGCAGCCGCCCCGGGTCGGATTCACCCCTCCACTTT.

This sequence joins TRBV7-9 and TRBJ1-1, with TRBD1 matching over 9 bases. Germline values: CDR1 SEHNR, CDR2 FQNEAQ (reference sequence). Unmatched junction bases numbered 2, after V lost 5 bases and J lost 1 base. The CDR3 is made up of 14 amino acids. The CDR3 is CASSRGQGNTEAFF. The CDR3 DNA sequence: TGTGCCAGCAGCCGGGGACAGGGGAACACTGAAGCTTTCTTT.

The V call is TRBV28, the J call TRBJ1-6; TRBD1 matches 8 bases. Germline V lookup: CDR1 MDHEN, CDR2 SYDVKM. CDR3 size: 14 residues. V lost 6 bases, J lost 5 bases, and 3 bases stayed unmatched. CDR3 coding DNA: TGTGCCAGCAGGGAGGGACAGGATAATTCACCCCTCCACTTT. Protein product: CASREGQDNSPLHF.

CDR3: CASSPAGGHTGELFF. The CDR3 nucleotides read TGTGCCAGCAGCCCAGCGGGGGGGCACACCGGGGAGCTGTTTTTT. The rearrangement uses TRBV9 and TRBJ2-2, with TRBD2 matching over 10 bases. V shed 4 bases, J shed 3 bases, and the junction held 3 bases outside the gene matches. The CDR3 is 15 residues long. The germline V gene encodes CDR1 SGDLS and CDR2 YYNGEE.

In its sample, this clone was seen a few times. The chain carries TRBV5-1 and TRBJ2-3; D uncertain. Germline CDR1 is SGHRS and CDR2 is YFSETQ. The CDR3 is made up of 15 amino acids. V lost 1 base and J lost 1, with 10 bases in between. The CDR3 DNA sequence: TGCGCCAGCAGCTTGAGCCCCACCGGCACAGATACGCAGTATTTT. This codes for CASSLSPTGTDTQYF.

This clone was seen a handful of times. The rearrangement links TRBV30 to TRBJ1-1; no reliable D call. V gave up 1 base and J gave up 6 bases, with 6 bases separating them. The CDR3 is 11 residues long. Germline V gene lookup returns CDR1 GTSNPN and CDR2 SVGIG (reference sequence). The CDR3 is CAWSEAAEAFF. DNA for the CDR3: TGTGCCTGGAGTGAAGCGGCTGAAGCTTTCTTT.

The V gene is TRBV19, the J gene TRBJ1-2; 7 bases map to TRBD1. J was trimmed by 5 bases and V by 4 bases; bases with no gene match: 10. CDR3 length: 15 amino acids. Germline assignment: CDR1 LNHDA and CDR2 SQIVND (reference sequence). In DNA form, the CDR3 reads TGTGCCAGTAGTACCCTACAGGGGCAGGGGTATGGCTACACCTTC. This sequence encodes CASSTLQGQGYGYTF. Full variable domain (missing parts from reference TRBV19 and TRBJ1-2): DGGITQSPKYLFRKEGQNVTLSCEQNLNHDAMYWYRQDPGQGLRLIYYSQIVNDFQKGDIAEGYSVSREKKESFPLTVTSAQKNPTAFYLCASSTLQGQGYGYTFGSGTRLTVV.

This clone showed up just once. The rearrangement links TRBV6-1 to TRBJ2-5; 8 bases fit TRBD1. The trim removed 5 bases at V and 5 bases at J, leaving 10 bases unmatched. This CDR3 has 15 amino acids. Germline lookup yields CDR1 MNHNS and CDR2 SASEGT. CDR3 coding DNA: TGTGCCAGCAGTCCCGGCAGGGGGCTTCGGGAGACCCAGTACTTC. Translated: CASSPGRGLRETQYF.

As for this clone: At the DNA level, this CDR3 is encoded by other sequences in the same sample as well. The CDR3 DNA follows: TGTGCCAGCAGTTTTCAACGGTTTAGCTCCTATAATTCACCCCTCCACTTT. It encodes CASSFQRFSSYNSPLHF. J is TRBJ1-6 and V is TRBV28; D remains ambiguous. V was shortened by 3 bases and J by 0 bases, with 12 bases between the two germline ends. This CDR3 has 17 amino acids. Germline V CDR1 and CDR2: MDHEN, SYDVKM.

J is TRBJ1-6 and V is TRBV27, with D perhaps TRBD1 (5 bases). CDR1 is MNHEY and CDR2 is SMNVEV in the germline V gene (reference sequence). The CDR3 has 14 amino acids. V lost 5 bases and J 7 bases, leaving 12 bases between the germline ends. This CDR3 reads CASSIAGRNSPLHF. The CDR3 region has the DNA TGTGCCAGCAGTATCGCAGGGCGGAATTCACCCCTCCACTTT.

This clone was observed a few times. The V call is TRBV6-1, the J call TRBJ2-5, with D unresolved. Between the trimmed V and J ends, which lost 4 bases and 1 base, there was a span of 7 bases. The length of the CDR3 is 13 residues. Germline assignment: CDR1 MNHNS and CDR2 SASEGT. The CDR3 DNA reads TGTGCCAGCAGTGGGAACAGCCAAGAGACCCAGTACTTC. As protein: CASSGNSQETQYF.

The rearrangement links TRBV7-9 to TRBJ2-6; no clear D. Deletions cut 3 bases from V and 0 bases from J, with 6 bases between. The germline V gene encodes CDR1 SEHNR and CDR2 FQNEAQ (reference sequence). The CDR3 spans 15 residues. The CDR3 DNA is TGTGCCAGCAGCTTGAGTGACTCTGGGGCCAACGTCCTGACTTTC. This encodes CASSLSDSGANVLTF.

The CDR3 DNA reads as TGTGCCAGCAGCCCTCCCAATCAGCCCCAGCATTTT. Translating it yields CASSPPNQPQHF. The chain combines TRBV2 with TRBJ1-5; D not certain. The CDR3 contains 12 residues. Germline CDR1 and CDR2: SNHLY and FYNNEI. The V end lost 6 bases, the J end lost 3 bases, and 6 bases lay between the germline ends.

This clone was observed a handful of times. This CDR3 is CSAIEATGELFF. CDR3 nucleotides: TGCAGCGCGATCGAAGCCACCGGGGAGCTGTTTTTT. This chain uses TRBV29-1 with TRBJ2-2, with D unclear. Germline assignment: CDR1 SQVTM and CDR2 ANQGSEA. The CDR3 is 12 amino acids. The V and J ends lost 7 bases and 4 bases respectively, with 10 bases between them.

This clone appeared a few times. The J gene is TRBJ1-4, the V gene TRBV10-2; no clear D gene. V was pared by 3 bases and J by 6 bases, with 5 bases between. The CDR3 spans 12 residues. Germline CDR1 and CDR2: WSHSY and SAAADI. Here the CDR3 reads CASSDRYEKLFF. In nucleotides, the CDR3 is TGCGCCAGCAGTGATAGATATGAAAAACTGTTTTTT.

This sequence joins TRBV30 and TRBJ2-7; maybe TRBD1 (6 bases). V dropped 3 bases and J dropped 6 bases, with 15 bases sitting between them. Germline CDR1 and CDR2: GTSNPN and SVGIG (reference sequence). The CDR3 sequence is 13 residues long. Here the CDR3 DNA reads TGTGCCTGGAGCCCAGACAGGCCTACCGAGCAGTACTTC. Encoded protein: CAWSPDRPTEQYF. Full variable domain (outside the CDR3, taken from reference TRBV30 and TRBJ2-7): SQTIHQWPATLVQPVGSPLSLECTVEGTSNPNLYWYRQAAGRGLQLLFYSVGIGQISSEVPQNLSASRPQDRQFILSSKKLLLSDSGFYLCAWSPDRPTEQYFGPGTRLTVT.

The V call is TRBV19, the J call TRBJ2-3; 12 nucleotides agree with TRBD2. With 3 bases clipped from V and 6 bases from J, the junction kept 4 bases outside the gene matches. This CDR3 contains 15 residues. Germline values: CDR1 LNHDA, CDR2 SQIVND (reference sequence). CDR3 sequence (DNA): TGTGCCAGTAGTATGCTAGCGGGGGGGCGCGATACGCAGTATTTT. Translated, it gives CASSMLAGGRDTQYF.

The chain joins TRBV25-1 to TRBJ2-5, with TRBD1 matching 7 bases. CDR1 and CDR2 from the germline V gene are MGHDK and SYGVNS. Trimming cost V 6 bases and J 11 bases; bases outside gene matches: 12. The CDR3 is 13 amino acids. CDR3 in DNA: TGTGCCAGCAGCCCTTGGGACAGTCATCTTCAGTACTTC. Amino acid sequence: CASSPWDSHLQYF.